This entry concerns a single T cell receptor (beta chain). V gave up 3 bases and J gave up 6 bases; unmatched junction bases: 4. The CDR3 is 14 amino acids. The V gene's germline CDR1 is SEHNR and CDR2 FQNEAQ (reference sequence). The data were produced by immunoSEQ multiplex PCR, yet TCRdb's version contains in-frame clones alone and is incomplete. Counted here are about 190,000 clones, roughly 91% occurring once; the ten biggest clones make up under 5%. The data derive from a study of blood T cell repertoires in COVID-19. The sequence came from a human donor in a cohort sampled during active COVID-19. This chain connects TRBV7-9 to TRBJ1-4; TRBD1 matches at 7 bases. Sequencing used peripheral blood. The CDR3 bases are TGTGCCAGCAGCTTCTCAGGGGGAGATGAAAAACTGTTTTTT. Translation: CASSFSGGDEKLFF. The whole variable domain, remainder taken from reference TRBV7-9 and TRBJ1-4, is DTGVSQNPRHKITKRGQNVTFRCDPISEHNRLYWYRQTLGQGPEFLTYFQNEAQLEKSRLLSDRFSAERPKGSFSTLEIQRTEQGDSAMYLCASSFSGGDEKLFFGSGTQLSVL.